The 24 T cell receptor delta chains reported below all come from one sample, sequenced in a study of Vδ1+ human thymocytes. These receptors' antigens are unknown. Extracted RNA was reverse transcribed into cDNA. Pooled V-gene forward primers with one constant-region reverse primer generated the CDR3 amplicons by multiplex PCR. TCRdb reran clone calling via CATT on the multiplex PCR reads. Of around 76,000 delta-chain clones detected, about 30% appear once; the ten largest clones hold roughly 0.25%. Study results and caveats: Thymic TRG and TRD repertoires appeared highly polyclonal, with Gaussian CDR3 length distributions.

The sequenced material came from Vdelta1+ gamma-delta thymocytes from the thymus. The subset: FACS-sorted CD3+ TCRalphabeta- TCRVdelta1+ TCRVdelta2- thymocytes. Receptors were obtained from a boy younger than two who had congenital heart surgery.

Details on this clone: A much more abundant neighbour one base away suggests this may be a read error. The chain combines TRDV2 with TRDJ1; 10 bases are a match to TRDD3. Germline V gives CDR1 GEAIGNYY, CDR2 EKD. Losses at the gene ends were 5 bases for V and 0 bases for J; bases not matched to a gene: 11. This CDR3 has 17 residues. CDR3 protein: CACASLTGGSYTDKLIF. The CDR3 nucleotides are TGTGCCTGTGCCTCCCTTACTGGGGGATCTTACACCGATAAACTCATCTTT.

This chain connects TRDV1 to TRDJ1; 8 nucleotides align to TRDD3. The CDR3 is 19 residues long. From germline, CDR1 is TSWWSYY and CDR2 QGS. V was clipped by 0 bases and J by 4 bases; unmatched bases: 16. CDR3 residues: CALGELGRYWGPRGDKLIF. In nucleotides, the CDR3 is TGTGCTCTTGGGGAACTAGGGAGATACTGGGGGCCAAGGGGCGATAAACTCATCTTT.

The chain is built from TRDV1 and TRDJ1, with 7 nucleotides matching TRDD2. Germline lookup yields CDR1 TSWWSYY and CDR2 QGS. This CDR3 is built from 25 residues. V lost 0 bases, J lost 0 bases, and 31 bases stayed unmatched. The DNA for the CDR3 is TGTGCTCTTGGGGAACTAAGAGGCCGCAATTCCTACGTGGACTGGAGGGCCCCTCACACCGATAAACTCATCTTT. As protein: CALGELRGRNSYVDWRAPHTDKLIF.

This clone was counted between two and nine times. The chain links TRDV1 to TRDJ1; 10 nucleotides agree with TRDD3. CDR3 size: 19 residues. In germline, CDR1 is TSWWSYY, CDR2 QGS. Losses at the gene ends were 5 bases for V and 0 bases for J; bases not matched to a gene: 15. The CDR3 DNA reads TGTGCTCTTGGGTCCCGGTACTGGGGGATTGGGGTGTACACCGATAAACTCATCTTT. It is translated as CALGSRYWGIGVYTDKLIF.

This chain joins TRDV1 and TRDJ1, with 8 nucleotides matching TRDD3. This CDR3 is 19 amino acids long. V trimming: 2 bases; J trimming: 0 bases; junction bases outside the gene matches: 14. CDR1 is TSWWSYY and CDR2 is QGS in the germline V gene. This chain's CDR3 is CALGECLELRDTYTDKLIF. The CDR3 coding sequence is TGTGCTCTTGGGGAATGTCTGGAGTTGAGGGATACGTACACCGATAAACTCATCTTT.

The V gene is TRDV1, the J gene TRDJ1, with 9 bases lining up with TRDD3. CDR3 length: 18 amino acids. The J segment lost 7 bases and the V segment lost 2 bases, leaving 17 bases of the junction unmatched. Germline V lookup: CDR1 TSWWSYY, CDR2 QGS. This CDR3 is CALGERRPWGYELTKLIF. The DNA for the CDR3 is TGTGCTCTTGGGGAAAGGCGCCCGTGGGGATACGAACTAACTAAACTCATCTTT.

The chain couples TRDV1 to TRDJ1; 10 nucleotides line up with TRDD3. Unmatched junction bases numbered 23, after V lost 6 bases and J lost 1 base. CDR3 length equals 21 residues. Germline-derived CDR1 and CDR2 are TSWWSYY and QGS. The CDR3, as DNA: TGTGCTCTTGGTCCCAACGATTTTACGAACTGGGGGATTAGGATCACCGATAAACTCATCTTT. Translated, it gives CALGPNDFTNWGIRITDKLIF.

There are a few counts of this clone. The genes are TRDV1 and TRDJ1; D may match TRDD1 or TRDD3 (5 bases each). The germline V and J ends were trimmed by 3 bases and 4 bases, with 30 bases remaining between them. Looked up from germline, CDR1 is TSWWSYY and CDR2 is QGS. This CDR3 has 20 residues. For the CDR3, the DNA is TGTGCTCTTGGGGAGACTTCAGTTCCCTCGGGGAAATTCCGAGTCGATAAACTCATCTTT. Its protein is CALGETSVPSGKFRVDKLIF.

This clone showed up just a few times. This chain uses TRDV1 with TRDJ1; D is perhaps TRDD3 (5 bases). CDR1 is TSWWSYY, CDR2 QGS, per germline. The CDR3 totals 23 residues. Trimming shortened V by 2 bases and J by 0 bases, and 34 bases separated the two germline ends. The CDR3 here is CALGERLDTTLEVGEPYTDKLIF. Here the CDR3 DNA reads TGTGCTCTTGGGGAAAGGTTGGACACAACCCTTGAGGTTGGGGAACCGTACACCGATAAACTCATCTTT.

This clone has just a few counts. The rearrangement links TRDV1 to TRDJ1, with 9 bases fitting TRDD2. The CDR3 is made up of 18 amino acids. Germline V gene sequence: CDR1 TSWWSYY, CDR2 QGS. V shed 0 bases and J 3 bases; nucleotides not matched to a gene: 11. CDR3 sequence reads: CALGELPSYSLVADKLIF. For the CDR3, the DNA is TGTGCTCTTGGGGAACTGCCTTCCTACTCTCTGGTCGCCGATAAACTCATCTTT.

The J gene is TRDJ1, the V gene TRDV1; 9 bases line up with TRDD2. CDR3 length: 17 residues. Germline CDR1 reads TSWWSYY; CDR2 reads QGS. With V trimmed by 0 bases and J by 6 bases, 11 bases remained unmatched. CDR3 in amino acids: CALGELLPTFGGYKLIF. The CDR3 DNA sequence: TGTGCTCTTGGGGAACTCCTTCCTACTTTCGGGGGATATAAACTCATCTTT.

The chain couples TRDV1 to TRDJ1, with 13 bases matching TRDD3. Losses at the gene ends were 4 bases for V and 0 bases for J; bases not matched to a gene: 20. CDR3 length equals 22 residues. CDR1 TSWWSYY and CDR2 QGS come from the germline V gene. The chain's CDR3 is CALGAHFVYWGIRREYTDKLIF. The CDR3 nucleotides are TGTGCTCTTGGGGCCCATTTCGTCTACTGGGGGATACGGCGGGAGTACACCGATAAACTCATCTTT.

This clone turned up a few times. The junction differs from germline at one of its ends, possibly a read error. This rearrangement joins TRDV1 to TRDJ1, with 11 bases aligning to TRDD3. The CDR3 has 22 residues. CDR1 and CDR2 from the germline V gene are TSWWSYY and QGS. CDR3 DNA: TGTGCTCTCGGGGAACACACGACCTTCCTACCCGTACTGGGGGATATCACCGATAAACTCATCTTT. It translates to CALGEHTTFLPVLGDITDKLIF.

This clone was detected a few times. The chain links TRDV1 to TRDJ1, with TRDD3 identical over 8 bases. The CDR3 extends over 19 amino acids. V shed 4 bases, J shed 0 bases, and the junction held 16 bases outside the gene matches. Germline V gene lookup returns CDR1 TSWWSYY and CDR2 QGS. The CDR3 sequence: CALGGRTVLGVMYTDKLIF. Here the CDR3 DNA reads TGTGCTCTTGGGGGTCGGACCGTACTGGGGGTTATGTACACCGATAAACTCATCTTT.

This sequence joins TRDV1 and TRDJ1; TRDD3 matches 11 bases. Germline CDR1 TSWWSYY, CDR2 QGS. V lost 3 bases to trimming and J lost 2 bases; unmatched junction nucleotides: 35. The length of the CDR3 is 26 residues. In nucleotides, the CDR3 is TGTGCTCTTGGGGACTCACCGCTAAGGTGCTCCCGTACTGGGGGATATCCTTGTAACGGTACCGATAAACTCATCTTT. It encodes CALGDSPLRCSRTGGYPCNGTDKLIF.

The chain couples TRDV1 to TRDJ1, with 10 bases matching TRDD3. Germline V gene data show CDR1 as TSWWSYY and CDR2 as QGS. V lost 2 bases to trimming and J lost 0 bases; unmatched junction nucleotides: 18. The CDR3 length is 21 residues. The CDR3 nucleotides read TGTGCTCTTGGGGAAGGGCCTCCCGGGTACTGGGGGATCCCATACACCGATAAACTCATCTTT. Translating it yields CALGEGPPGYWGIPYTDKLIF.

The rearrangement links TRDV1 to TRDJ1, with 9 bases matching TRDD3. The V and J ends lost 1 base and 0 bases, in that order; junction bases with no gene match: 27. CDR1 is TSWWSYY, CDR2 QGS, per germline. There are 24 residues in the CDR3. The CDR3 DNA reads TGTGCTCTTGGGGAACGAACCTACACAATTAAGAAACTGGGGGACCTACATTACACCGATAAACTCATCTTT. Protein product: CALGERTYTIKKLGDLHYTDKLIF.

This clone was picked up a small number of times. The rearrangement joins TRDV1 to TRDJ1; the match to TRDD3 covers 8 bases. The V and J ends lost 2 bases and 0 bases, in that order; junction bases with no gene match: 8. The germline gives CDR1 TSWWSYY, CDR2 QGS. This CDR3 region has 17 residues. The CDR3 reads CALGERGWGMDTDKLIF. Here the CDR3 DNA reads TGTGCTCTTGGGGAAAGGGGATGGGGGATGGACACCGATAAACTCATCTTT.

V gene TRDV1 combines with J gene TRDJ1; 12 bases line up with TRDD3. V trimming: 3 bases; J trimming: 4 bases; junction bases outside the gene matches: 9. The CDR3 spans 17 residues. Germline V gives CDR1 TSWWSYY, CDR2 QGS. DNA of the CDR3: TGTGCTCTTGGGGATTCCTCTGGGGGATACGCCTTCGATAAACTCATCTTT. Translated, it gives CALGDSSGGYAFDKLIF.

This clone occurred a few times. The chain recombines TRDV1 with TRDJ1; TRDD3 is a possible D gene (6 bases). The V end lost 1 base, the J end lost 0 bases, and 18 bases lay between the germline ends. Germline V gene sequence: CDR1 TSWWSYY, CDR2 QGS. The CDR3 is made up of 18 amino acids. The CDR3 bases are TGTGCTCTTGGGGAACCACTACGTGGGCTGGGGTACACCGATAAACTCATCTTT. It yields the protein CALGEPLRGLGYTDKLIF.

This clone was seen a few times. The chain links TRDV1 to TRDJ1; 11 positions agree with TRDD3. Germline V gives CDR1 TSWWSYY, CDR2 QGS. The V and J ends lost 2 bases and 2 bases, in that order; junction bases with no gene match: 16. CDR3 length equals 20 residues. CDR3 region: CALGEISSSWGILGTDKLIF. The CDR3 DNA follows: TGTGCTCTTGGGGAAATATCGTCTAGCTGGGGGATACTGGGAACCGATAAACTCATCTTT.

The chain links TRDV1 to TRDJ1, with 8 nucleotides matching TRDD3. The germline CDR1 and CDR2 sequences are TSWWSYY and QGS. V gave up 5 bases and J gave up 0 bases; unmatched junction bases: 11. The CDR3 spans 17 residues. CDR3 region: CALGNYWGSLYTDKLIF. CDR3 nucleotides: TGTGCTCTTGGGAACTACTGGGGGTCCCTGTACACCGATAAACTCATCTTT.

V gene TRDV1 combines with J gene TRDJ1; possible D gene TRDD2, 9 bases. This CDR3 comprises 22 residues. V lost 5 bases, J lost 1 base, and 35 bases lay in between. Germline V lookup: CDR1 TSWWSYY, CDR2 QGS. The CDR3 loop reads CALGIPSPLPTGIRDCTDKLIF. In nucleotides, the CDR3 is TGTGCTCTTGGGATTCCGTCCCCCCTTCCTACTGGGATACGGGATTGCACCGATAAACTCATCTTT.

This clone was picked up a small number of times. The rearrangement links TRDV1 to TRDJ1, with 12 positions matching TRDD3. Germline V gene sequence: CDR1 TSWWSYY, CDR2 QGS. CDR3 length equals 17 residues. J was trimmed by 3 bases and V by 2 bases; bases with no gene match: 7. The CDR3 nucleotides read TGTGCTCTTGGGGAAGGACGCACTGGGGGATACTCCGATAAACTCATCTTT. Protein sequence: CALGEGRTGGYSDKLIF.